The 19 T cell receptor beta chains below all came from one sample that was sequenced in a study of blood T cell repertoires in COVID-19. Clones were read by immunoSEQ multiplex PCR, and TCRdb kept only the in-frame ones, dropping some. The sample contains about 500,000 clones, nearly 90% of which appear only once. The specimen sequenced was peripheral blood. These receptors were collected from a man aged 18 to 30 with COVID-19, enrolled during active disease.

There are a few counts of this clone. This sequence joins TRBV4-1 and TRBJ2-1; 7 bases line up with TRBD2. The trim removed 0 bases at V and 0 bases at J, leaving 5 bases unmatched. This CDR3 has 17 amino acids. Germline CDR1 reads MGHRA; CDR2 reads YSYEKL. CDR3 sequence reads: CASSQETSGDSYNEQFF. The CDR3 nucleotides are TGCGCCAGCAGCCAAGAGACCAGCGGGGACTCCTACAATGAGCAGTTCTTC.

J is TRBJ2-5 and V is TRBV2, with 9 bases aligning to TRBD2. Germline CDR1 and CDR2: SNHLY and FYNNEI. Trimming removed 5 bases from V and 4 bases from J; junction bases left unmatched: 8. The CDR3 has 15 residues. Here the CDR3 reads CASSSGASGVETQYF. The DNA of the CDR3 is TGTGCCAGCAGTTCTGGAGCTAGCGGGGTAGAGACCCAGTACTTC.

The gene calls are TRBV6-2 or TRBV6-3 and TRBJ2-5; 8 bases map to TRBD1. CDR3 length equals 14 residues. The V gene end was trimmed by 6 bases and the J gene end by 1 base; junction bases not matched to a gene: 4. Germline CDR1 is MNHEY and CDR2 is SVGEGT. For the CDR3, the DNA is TGTGCCAGCAGCGGGACAGGCTTCCAAGAGACCCAGTACTTC. It encodes CASSGTGFQETQYF.

This sequence joins TRBV7-8 and TRBJ2-7; TRBD2 might be the D (5 bases). Germline V gene data show CDR1 as SGHVS and CDR2 as FQNEAQ. V was shortened by 6 bases and J by 2 bases, with 20 bases between the two germline ends. This CDR3 region has 16 residues. The CDR3 nucleotides read TGTGCCAGCAGGCCGTGGGTCCGGACTGGAACCTACGAGCAGTACTTC. Translated: CASRPWVRTGTYEQYF.

The chain combines TRBV7-9 with TRBJ1-3, with D possibly being TRBD1 (6 bases). Germline-derived CDR1 and CDR2 are SEHNR and FQNEAQ (reference sequence). Trimming cost V 4 bases and J 0 bases, with 13 bases left between them. The CDR3 is made up of 16 amino acids. The CDR3 is CASSSGQPLSGNTIYF. CDR3 DNA sequence: TGTGCCAGCAGCTCCGGACAGCCTCTCTCTGGAAACACCATATATTTT.

This clone showed up just a few times. The rearrangement uses TRBV18 and TRBJ1-1; D is unclear. The CDR3 has 16 residues. Trimming pared 3 bases from V and 0 bases from J, leaving 14 bases between. The germline V gene has CDR1 KGHSH and CDR2 LQKENI. CDR3 region: CASSPRDILMNTEAFF. In DNA form, the CDR3 reads TGTGCCAGCTCACCTCGGGATATCCTCATGAACACTGAAGCTTTCTTT.

Note on this clone: In the same sample, other DNA sequences code for this CDR3. The J gene is TRBJ2-3, the V gene TRBV24-1, with TRBD1 identical over 9 bases. The length of the CDR3 is 15 residues. Germline V CDR1 and CDR2: KGHDR, SFDVKD. Trimming cost V 4 bases and J 6 bases; bases outside gene matches: 7. CDR3 residues: CATSDPGQGSDTQYF. The CDR3 coding sequence is TGTGCCACCAGTGACCCGGGACAGGGTTCGGATACGCAGTATTTT.

This chain uses TRBV21-1 with TRBJ2-7; the D call TRBD2 from the table was never checked on the DNA. TRBV21-1 is classified as a pseudogene. The CDR3 has 15 amino acids. The CDR3 coding sequence is TGTGCCAGCAGCAAAGCTGAGACTAGGTACTACGAGCAGTACTTC. Translation gives CASSKAETRYYEQYF.

The V and J genes are TRBV5-1 and TRBJ1-5, with TRBD1 matching 8 bases. There are 14 residues in the CDR3. V trimming: 2 bases; J trimming: 7 bases; junction bases outside the gene matches: 5. Looked up from germline, CDR1 is SGHRS and CDR2 is YFSETQ. CDR3 nucleotide sequence: TGCGCCAGCAGCTTAGGACAGGGTGAACAGCCCCAGCATTTT. Encoded protein: CASSLGQGEQPQHF.

The chain employs TRBV6-5 and TRBJ1-2, with D perhaps matching TRBD1 (6 bases). CDR1 and CDR2 (germline): MNHEY, SVGAGI. V was clipped by 0 bases and J by 6 bases, with 11 bases between them. This CDR3 is built from 14 residues. The CDR3 DNA is TGTGCCAGCAGTTACTCCACAGGGTTCAATGGCTACACCTTC. It specifies CASSYSTGFNGYTF.

The genes are TRBV5-1 and TRBJ2-7; perhaps TRBD1 as D (6 bases). V was cut by 4 bases and J by 4 bases, with 9 bases left in between. The CDR3 is 12 amino acids. CDR1 SGHRS and CDR2 YFSETQ come from the germline V gene. CDR3 sequence: CASSPDRYEQYF. The CDR3 DNA sequence: TGCGCCAGCAGCCCGGACAGATACGAGCAGTACTTC.

The chain couples TRBV6-5 to TRBJ1-2; D is uncertain. This CDR3 region has 15 residues. The germline V gene encodes CDR1 MNHEY and CDR2 SVGAGI. V was pared by 0 bases and J by 4 bases, with 12 bases between. The chain's CDR3 is CASSYSSSGFYGYTF. The CDR3 DNA follows: TGTGCCAGCAGTTACTCGAGTAGCGGATTCTATGGCTACACCTTC.

This chain joins TRBV27 and TRBJ1-4; 9 bases are shared with TRBD1. The CDR3 is 14 residues long. Per the germline V gene, CDR1 is MNHEY and CDR2 is SMNVEV (reference sequence). The junction had 5 bases not matched to a gene; V was cut back by 8 bases and J by 4 bases. The CDR3 DNA is TGTGCCAGCCGCGGACAGGGGCATAATGAAAAACTGTTTTTT. Its translation is CASRGQGHNEKLFF.

The gene calls are TRBV27 and TRBJ1-2; 8 bases are a match to TRBD1. The CDR3 has 15 amino acids. V trimming: 5 bases; J trimming: 2 bases; junction bases outside the gene matches: 7. Germline-derived CDR1 and CDR2 are MNHEY and SMNVEV (reference sequence). CDR3 protein: CASSPWTGQNYGYTF. CDR3 in DNA: TGTGCCAGCAGTCCCTGGACAGGGCAAAACTATGGCTACACCTTC.

This clone was counted only a few times. The chain employs TRBV2 and TRBJ1-1; no definite D call. This CDR3 is built from 16 residues. Trimming removed 7 bases from V and 1 base from J, with 19 bases in between. Per germline, CDR1 SNHLY and CDR2 FYNNEI. CDR3 in amino acids: CASKRTGGTGNTEAFF. The CDR3, as DNA: TGTGCCAGCAAGAGAACCGGAGGTACTGGGAACACTGAAGCTTTCTTT.

The gene calls are TRBV5-4 and TRBJ2-7; 8 bases fit TRBD2. Losses at the gene ends were 4 bases for V and 0 bases for J; bases not matched to a gene: 9. In germline, CDR1 is SGHNT, CDR2 YYREEE (reference sequence). The CDR3 spans 16 residues. The CDR3 DNA reads TGTGCCAGCAGCCCCGGATCTAGCGGGCACTCCTACGAGCAGTACTTC. Residues: CASSPGSSGHSYEQYF.

This chain connects TRBV27 to TRBJ2-1; D is possibly TRBD1 (5 bases). CDR1 is MNHEY, CDR2 SMNVEV, per germline (reference sequence). Between the trimmed V and J ends, which lost 4 bases and 6 bases, there was a span of 7 bases. There are 12 residues in the CDR3. The CDR3 spells CASSSGPNEQFF. For the CDR3, the DNA is TGTGCCAGCAGTTCAGGGCCCAATGAGCAGTTCTTC.

This chain links TRBV5-1 with TRBJ2-2; perhaps TRBD2 as D (6 bases). Germline V gene sequence: CDR1 SGHRS, CDR2 YFSETQ. The CDR3 sequence is 15 residues long. V was shortened by 0 bases and J by 4 bases, with 10 bases between the two germline ends. CDR3 coding DNA: TGCGCCAGCAGCTTGGACGGGAGTGGCACCGGGGAGCTGTTTTTT. Its protein is CASSLDGSGTGELFF.

This chain links TRBV9 with TRBJ2-2; D may be TRBD1 (5 bases). The germline gives CDR1 SGDLS, CDR2 YYNGEE. The V and J ends lost 4 bases and 8 bases respectively, with 18 bases between them. This CDR3 is built from 15 residues. CDR3 coding DNA: TGTGCCAGCAGCCCCCCCCCAGGGCGGTGGGGGGAGCTGTTTTTT. It is translated as CASSPPPGRWGELFF.